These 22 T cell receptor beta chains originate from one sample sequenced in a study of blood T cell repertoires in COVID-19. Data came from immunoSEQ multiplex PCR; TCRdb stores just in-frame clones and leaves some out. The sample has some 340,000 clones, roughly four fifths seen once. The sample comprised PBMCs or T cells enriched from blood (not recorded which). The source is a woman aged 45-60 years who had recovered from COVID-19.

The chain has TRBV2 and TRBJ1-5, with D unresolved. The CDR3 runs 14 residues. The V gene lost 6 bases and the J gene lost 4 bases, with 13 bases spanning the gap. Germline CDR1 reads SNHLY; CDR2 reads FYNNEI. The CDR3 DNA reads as TGTGCCAGCAGGGAAAACACAGAAAATCAGCCCCAGCATTTT. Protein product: CASRENTENQPQHF.

As DNA, the CDR3 is TGTGCCAGCAGTGTCGAGGCTCAGCCAAATGAGCAGTTCTTC. The encoded protein is CASSVEAQPNEQFF. The chain joins TRBV2 to TRBJ2-1; D uncertain. V dropped 4 bases and J dropped 7 bases, with 14 bases sitting between them. This CDR3 comprises 14 residues. Germline values: CDR1 SNHLY, CDR2 FYNNEI. Drawing the rest from reference TRBV2 and TRBJ2-1, the complete variable domain is EPEVTQTPSHQVTQMGQEVILRCVPISNHLYFYWYRQILGQKVEFLVSFYNNEISEKSEIFDDQFSVERPDGSNFTLKIRSTKLEDSAMYFCASSVEAQPNEQFFGPGTRLTVL.

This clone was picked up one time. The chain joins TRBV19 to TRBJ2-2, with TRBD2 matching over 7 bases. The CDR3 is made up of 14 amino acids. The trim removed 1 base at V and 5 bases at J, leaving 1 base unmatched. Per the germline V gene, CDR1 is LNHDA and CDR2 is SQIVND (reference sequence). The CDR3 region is CASSIAGGTGELFF. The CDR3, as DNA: TGTGCCAGTAGTATAGCGGGAGGAACCGGGGAGCTGTTTTTT. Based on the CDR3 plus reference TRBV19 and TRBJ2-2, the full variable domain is DGGITQSPKYLFRKEGQNVTLSCEQNLNHDAMYWYRQDPGQGLRLIYYSQIVNDFQKGDIAEGYSVSREKKESFPLTVTSAQKNPTAFYLCASSIAGGTGELFFGEGSRLTVL.

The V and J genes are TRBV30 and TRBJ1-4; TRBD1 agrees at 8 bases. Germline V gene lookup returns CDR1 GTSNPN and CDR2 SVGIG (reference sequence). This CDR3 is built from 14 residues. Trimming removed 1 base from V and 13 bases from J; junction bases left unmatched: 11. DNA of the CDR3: TGTGCCTGGAGTGGGGCAGGGGGCGCCGAGGTACTGTTTTTT. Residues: CAWSGAGGAEVLFF.

This CDR3 is CACPIDRGGRGYTF. For the CDR3, the DNA is TGTGCCTGCCCAATTGACAGGGGAGGACGCGGCTACACCTTC. The V and J genes are TRBV30 and TRBJ1-2; 8 bases map to TRBD1. CDR3 length equals 14 residues. The V gene's germline CDR1 is GTSNPN and CDR2 SVGIG (reference sequence). V gave up 6 bases and J gave up 8 bases; unmatched junction bases: 14. The full variable domain, its missing parts supplied by reference TRBV30 and TRBJ1-2, is SQTIHQWPATLVQPVGSPLSLECTVEGTSNPNLYWYRQAAGRGLQLLFYSVGIGQISSEVPQNLSASRPQDRQFILSSKKLLLSDSGFYLCACPIDRGGRGYTFGSGTRLTVV.

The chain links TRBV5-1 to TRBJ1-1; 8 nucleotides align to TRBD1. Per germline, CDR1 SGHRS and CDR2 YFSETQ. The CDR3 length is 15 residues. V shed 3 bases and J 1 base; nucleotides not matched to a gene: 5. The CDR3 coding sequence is TGCGCCAGCAGCTCGAAGACAGGGGCGAACACTGAAGCTTTCTTT. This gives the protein CASSSKTGANTEAFF.

The CDR3: CASSLAHPDYGYTF. The DNA of the CDR3 is TGTGCCAGCAGCTTAGCACACCCTGACTATGGCTACACCTTC. J is TRBJ1-2 and V is TRBV7-2, with D hard to call. The ends were cut back, 0 bases at V and 3 bases at J, with 8 bases in the middle. The germline V gene encodes CDR1 SGHTA and CDR2 FQGNSA. The CDR3 has 14 residues.

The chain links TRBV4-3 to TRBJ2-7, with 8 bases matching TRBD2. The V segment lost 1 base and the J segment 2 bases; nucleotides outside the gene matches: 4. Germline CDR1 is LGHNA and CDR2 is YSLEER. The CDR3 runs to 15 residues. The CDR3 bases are TGCGCCAGCAGCCAAGGGTTAGCGGGGACCTACGAGCAGTACTTC. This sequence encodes CASSQGLAGTYEQYF.

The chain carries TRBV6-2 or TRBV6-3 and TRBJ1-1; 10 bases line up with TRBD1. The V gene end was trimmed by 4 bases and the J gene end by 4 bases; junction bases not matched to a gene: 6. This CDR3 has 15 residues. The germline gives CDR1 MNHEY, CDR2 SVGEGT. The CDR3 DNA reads TGTGCCAGCAGTTCGATCCGGGACAGGGGCACTGAAGCTTTCTTT. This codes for CASSSIRDRGTEAFF.

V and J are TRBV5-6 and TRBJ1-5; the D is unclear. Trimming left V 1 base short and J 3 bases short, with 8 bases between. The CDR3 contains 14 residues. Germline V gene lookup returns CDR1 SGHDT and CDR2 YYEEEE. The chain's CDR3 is CASSLSGYNQPQHF. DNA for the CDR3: TGTGCCAGCAGCTTGTCAGGCTACAATCAGCCCCAGCATTTT.

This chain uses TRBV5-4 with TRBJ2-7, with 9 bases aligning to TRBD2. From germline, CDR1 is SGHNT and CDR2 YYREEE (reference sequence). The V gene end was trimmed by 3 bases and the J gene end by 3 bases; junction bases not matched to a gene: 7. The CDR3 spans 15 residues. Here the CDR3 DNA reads TGTGCCAGCAGCTCGCTGCTAGCGGGGATCTACGAGCAGTACTTC. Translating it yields CASSSLLAGIYEQYF.

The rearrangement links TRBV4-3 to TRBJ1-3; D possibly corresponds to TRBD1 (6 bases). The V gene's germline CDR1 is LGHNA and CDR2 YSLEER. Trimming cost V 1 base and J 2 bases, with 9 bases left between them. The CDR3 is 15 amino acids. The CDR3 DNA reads TGCGCCAGCAGCCAAGCCAGACAGGCTGGAAACACCATATATTTT. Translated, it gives CASSQARQAGNTIYF.

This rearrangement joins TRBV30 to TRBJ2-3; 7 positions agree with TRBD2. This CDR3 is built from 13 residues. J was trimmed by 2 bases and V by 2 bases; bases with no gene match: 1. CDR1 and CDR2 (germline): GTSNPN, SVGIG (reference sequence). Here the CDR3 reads CAWSRGVTDTQYF. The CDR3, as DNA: TGTGCCTGGAGTCGGGGGGTCACAGATACGCAGTATTTT.

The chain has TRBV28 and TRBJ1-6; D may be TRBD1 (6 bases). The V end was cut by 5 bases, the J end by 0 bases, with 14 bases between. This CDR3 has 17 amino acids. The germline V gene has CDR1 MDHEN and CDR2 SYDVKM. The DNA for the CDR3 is TGTGCCAGCAGTCCTCGGACGGACAGCTCCTATAATTCACCCCTCCACTTT. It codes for CASSPRTDSSYNSPLHF.

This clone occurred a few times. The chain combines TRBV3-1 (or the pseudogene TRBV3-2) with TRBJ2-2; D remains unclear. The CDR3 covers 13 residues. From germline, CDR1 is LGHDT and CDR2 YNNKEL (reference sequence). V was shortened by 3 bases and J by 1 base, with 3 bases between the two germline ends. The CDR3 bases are TGTGCCAGCAGCCATCAGAACACCGGGGAGCTGTTTTTT. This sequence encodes CASSHQNTGELFF.

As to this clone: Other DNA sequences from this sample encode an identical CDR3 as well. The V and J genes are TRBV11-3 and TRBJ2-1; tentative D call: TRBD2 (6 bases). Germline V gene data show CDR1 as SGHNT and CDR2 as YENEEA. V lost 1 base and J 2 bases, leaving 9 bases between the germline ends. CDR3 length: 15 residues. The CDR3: CASSLAGGTYNEQFF. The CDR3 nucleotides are TGTGCCAGCAGCTTAGCGGGCGGGACCTACAATGAGCAGTTCTTC.

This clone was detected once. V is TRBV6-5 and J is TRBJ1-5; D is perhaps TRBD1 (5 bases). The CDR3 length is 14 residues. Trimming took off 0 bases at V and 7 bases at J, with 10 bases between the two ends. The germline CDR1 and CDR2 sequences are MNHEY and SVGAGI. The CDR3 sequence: CASSYSGEGQPQHF. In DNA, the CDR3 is TGTGCCAGCAGTTACTCAGGGGAGGGGCAGCCCCAGCATTTT.

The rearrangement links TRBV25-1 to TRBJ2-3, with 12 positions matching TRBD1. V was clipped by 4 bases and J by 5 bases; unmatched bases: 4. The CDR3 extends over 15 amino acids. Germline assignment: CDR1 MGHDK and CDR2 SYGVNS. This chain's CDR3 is CASSAGQGAGDTQYF. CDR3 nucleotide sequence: TGTGCCAGCAGTGCGGGACAGGGGGCAGGAGATACGCAGTATTTT.

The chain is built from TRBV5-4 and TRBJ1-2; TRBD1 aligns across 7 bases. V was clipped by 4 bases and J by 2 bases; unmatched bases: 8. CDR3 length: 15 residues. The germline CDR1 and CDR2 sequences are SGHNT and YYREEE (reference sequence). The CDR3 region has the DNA TGTGCCAGCAGCGCATCAAAACAGGGGAACTATGGCTACACCTTC. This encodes CASSASKQGNYGYTF. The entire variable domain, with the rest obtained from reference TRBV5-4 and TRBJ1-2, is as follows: ETGVTQSPTHLIKTRGQQVTLRCSSQSGHNTVSWYQQALGQGPQFIFQYYREEENGRGNFPPRFSGLQFPNYSSELNVNALELDDSALYLCASSASKQGNYGYTFGSGTRLTVV.

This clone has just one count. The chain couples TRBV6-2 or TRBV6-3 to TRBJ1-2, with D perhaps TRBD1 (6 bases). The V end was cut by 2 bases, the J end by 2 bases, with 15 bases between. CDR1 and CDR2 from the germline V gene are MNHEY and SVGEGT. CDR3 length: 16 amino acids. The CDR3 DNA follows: TGTGCCAGCAGTTACGTCGGGGCAGGGACAAACTATGGCTACACCTTC. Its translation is CASSYVGAGTNYGYTF.

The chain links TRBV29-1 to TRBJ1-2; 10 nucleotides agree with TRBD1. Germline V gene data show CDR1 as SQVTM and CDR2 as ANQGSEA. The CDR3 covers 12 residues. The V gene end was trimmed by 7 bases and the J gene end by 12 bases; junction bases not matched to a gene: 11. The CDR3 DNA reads TGCAGCGCACAACCCGGGACAGGGGTCCACACCTTC. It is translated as CSAQPGTGVHTF.

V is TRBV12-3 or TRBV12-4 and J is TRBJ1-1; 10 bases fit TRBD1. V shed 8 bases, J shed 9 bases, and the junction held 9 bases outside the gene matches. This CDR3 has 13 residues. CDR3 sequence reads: CASQGQDRGQAFF. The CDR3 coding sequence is TGTGCCAGCCAAGGTCAAGACAGGGGGCAAGCTTTCTTT.